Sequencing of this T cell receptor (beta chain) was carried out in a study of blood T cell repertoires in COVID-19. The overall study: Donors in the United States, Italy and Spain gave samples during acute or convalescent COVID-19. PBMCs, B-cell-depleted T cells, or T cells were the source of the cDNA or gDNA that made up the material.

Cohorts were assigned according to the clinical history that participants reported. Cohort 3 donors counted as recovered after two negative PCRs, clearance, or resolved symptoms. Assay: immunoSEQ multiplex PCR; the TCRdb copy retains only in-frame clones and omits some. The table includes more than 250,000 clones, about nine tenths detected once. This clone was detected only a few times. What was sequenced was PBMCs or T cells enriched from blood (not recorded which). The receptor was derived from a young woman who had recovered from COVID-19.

CDR3 in DNA: TGTGCCAGCAGTTTAGGAGGACGGAACAATCAGCCCCAGCATTTT. Translation: CASSLGGRNNQPQHF. The V gene is TRBV28, the J gene TRBJ1-5; D unclear. Germline V gene lookup returns CDR1 MDHEN and CDR2 SYDVKM. There are 15 residues in the CDR3. Trimming left V 2 bases short and J 3 bases short, with 11 bases between.